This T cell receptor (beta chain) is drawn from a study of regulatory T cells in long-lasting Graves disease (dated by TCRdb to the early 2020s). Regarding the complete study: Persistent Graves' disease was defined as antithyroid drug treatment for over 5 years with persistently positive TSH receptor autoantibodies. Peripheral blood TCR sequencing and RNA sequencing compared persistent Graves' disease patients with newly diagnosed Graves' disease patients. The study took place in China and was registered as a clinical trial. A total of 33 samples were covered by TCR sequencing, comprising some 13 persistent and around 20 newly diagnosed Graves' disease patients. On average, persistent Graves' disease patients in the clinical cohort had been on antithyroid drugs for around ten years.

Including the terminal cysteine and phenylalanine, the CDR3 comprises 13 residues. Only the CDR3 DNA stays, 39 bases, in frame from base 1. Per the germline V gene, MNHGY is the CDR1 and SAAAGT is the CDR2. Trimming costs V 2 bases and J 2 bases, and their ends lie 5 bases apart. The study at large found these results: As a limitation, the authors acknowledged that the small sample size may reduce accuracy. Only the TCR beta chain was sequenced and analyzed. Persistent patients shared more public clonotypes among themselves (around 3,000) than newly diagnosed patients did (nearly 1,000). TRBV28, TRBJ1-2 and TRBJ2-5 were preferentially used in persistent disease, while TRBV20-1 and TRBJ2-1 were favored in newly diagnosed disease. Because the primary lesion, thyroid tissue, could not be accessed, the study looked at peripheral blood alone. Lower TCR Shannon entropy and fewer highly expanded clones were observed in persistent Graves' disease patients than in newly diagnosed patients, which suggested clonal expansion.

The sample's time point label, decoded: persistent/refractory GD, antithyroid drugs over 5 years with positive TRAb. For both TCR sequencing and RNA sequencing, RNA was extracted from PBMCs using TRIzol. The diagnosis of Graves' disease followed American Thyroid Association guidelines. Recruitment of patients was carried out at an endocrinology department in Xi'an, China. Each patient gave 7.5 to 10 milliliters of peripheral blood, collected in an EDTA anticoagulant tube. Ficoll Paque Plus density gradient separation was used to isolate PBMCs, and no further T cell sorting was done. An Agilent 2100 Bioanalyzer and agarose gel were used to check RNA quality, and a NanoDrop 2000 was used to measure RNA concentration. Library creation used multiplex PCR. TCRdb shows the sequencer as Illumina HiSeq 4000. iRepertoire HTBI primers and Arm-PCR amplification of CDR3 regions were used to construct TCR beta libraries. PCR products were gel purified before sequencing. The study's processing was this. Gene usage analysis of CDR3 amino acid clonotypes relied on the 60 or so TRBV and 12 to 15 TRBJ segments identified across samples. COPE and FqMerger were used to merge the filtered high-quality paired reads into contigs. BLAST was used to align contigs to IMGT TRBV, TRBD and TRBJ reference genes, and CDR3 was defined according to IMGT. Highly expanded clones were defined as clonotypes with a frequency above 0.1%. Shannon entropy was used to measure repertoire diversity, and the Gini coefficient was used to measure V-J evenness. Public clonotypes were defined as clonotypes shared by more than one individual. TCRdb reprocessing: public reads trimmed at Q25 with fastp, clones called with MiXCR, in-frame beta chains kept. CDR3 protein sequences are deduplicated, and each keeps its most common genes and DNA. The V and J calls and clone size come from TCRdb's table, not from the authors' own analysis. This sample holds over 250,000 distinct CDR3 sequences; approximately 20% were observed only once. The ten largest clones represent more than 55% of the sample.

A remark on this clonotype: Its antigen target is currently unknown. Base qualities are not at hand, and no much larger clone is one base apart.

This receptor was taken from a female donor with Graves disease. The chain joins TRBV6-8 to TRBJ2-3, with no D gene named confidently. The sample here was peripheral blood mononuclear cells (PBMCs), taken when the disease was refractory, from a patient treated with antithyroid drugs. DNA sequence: TGTGCCAGCAGTTACCGAAACACAGATACGCAGTATTTT. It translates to CASSYRNTDTQYF.